Below, one T cell receptor (beta chain) is given with its context. The record originates from a study of blood T cell repertoires in COVID-19. Repertoires were generated with immunoSEQ multiplex PCR, while TCRdb's copy carries only in-frame clones and drops some. The profile shows 55,000 to 70,000 clones, about 86% of them singletons. Per germline, CDR1 SGHRS and CDR2 YFSETQ. The CDR3 extends over 14 amino acids. The V and J ends lost 2 bases and 0 bases, in that order; junction bases with no gene match: 1. This chain connects TRBV5-1 to TRBJ2-7, with TRBD2 matching 8 bases. The specimen was peripheral blood. This clonotype was sampled from a man in his fifties with acute or convalescent COVID-19. Written as DNA, the CDR3 is TGCGCCAGCAGCTTAAGCGGGAGCTCCTACGAGCAGTACTTC. Translated: CASSLSGSSYEQYF.